This TCR beta chain was found in a study of PD-1 blockade in mismatch repair-deficient tumors. Looking at the study overall: Patients had 12 mismatch repair-deficient cancer types, all previously treated and progressing.

The CDR3 loop spans 15 amino acids. Trimming cost V 4 bases and J 3 bases; bases outside gene matches: 5. Germline assignment: CDR1 KGHSH and CDR2 LQKENI. TCR sequencing covered a few patients who responded to pembrolizumab. This clone showed up just once. This table comes from immunoSEQ multiplex PCR, and its TCRdb copy is limited to in-frame clones, with some not included. Of 120,000 or so clones in the sample, approximately 86% were seen once. The TCR was taken from an adult with mismatch repair-deficient cancer. The sample in question was peripheral blood, obtained 44 weeks after starting pembrolizumab. This chain uses TRBV18 with TRBJ1-4; 7 nucleotides align to TRBD1. CDR3: CASSRTGEPNEKLFF. CDR3 DNA sequence: TGTGCCAGCTCACGAACAGGGGAGCCTAATGAAAAACTGTTTTTT.